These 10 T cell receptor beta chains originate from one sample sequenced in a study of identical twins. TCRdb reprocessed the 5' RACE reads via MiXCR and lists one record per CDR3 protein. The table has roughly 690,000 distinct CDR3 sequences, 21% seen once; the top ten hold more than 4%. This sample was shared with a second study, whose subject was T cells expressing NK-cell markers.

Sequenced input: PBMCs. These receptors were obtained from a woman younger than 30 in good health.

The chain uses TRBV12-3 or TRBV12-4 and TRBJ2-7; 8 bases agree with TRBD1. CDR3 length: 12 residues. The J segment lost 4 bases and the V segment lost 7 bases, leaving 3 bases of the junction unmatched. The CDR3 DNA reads TGTGCCAGCACCCACAGGGGGTACGAGCAGTACTTC. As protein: CASTHRGYEQYF.

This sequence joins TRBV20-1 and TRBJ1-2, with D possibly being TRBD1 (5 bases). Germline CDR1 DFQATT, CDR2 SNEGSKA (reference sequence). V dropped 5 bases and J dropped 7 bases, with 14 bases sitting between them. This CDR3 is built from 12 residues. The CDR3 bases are TGCAGTGCTCCCCTGGGGGGTAGTGGCTACACCTTC. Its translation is CSAPLGGSGYTF.

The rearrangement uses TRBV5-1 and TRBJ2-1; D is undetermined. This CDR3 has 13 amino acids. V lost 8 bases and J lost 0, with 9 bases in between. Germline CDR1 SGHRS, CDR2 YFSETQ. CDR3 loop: CASTESSYNEQFF. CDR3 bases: TGCGCCAGTACAGAGAGCTCCTACAATGAGCAGTTCTTC.

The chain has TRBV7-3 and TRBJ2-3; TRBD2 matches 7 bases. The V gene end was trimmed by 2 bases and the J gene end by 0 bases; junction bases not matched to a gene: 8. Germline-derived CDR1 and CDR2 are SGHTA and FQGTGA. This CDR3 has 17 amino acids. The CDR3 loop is CASSLFGGIPSTDTQYF. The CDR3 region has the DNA TGTGCCAGCAGCTTATTCGGGGGGATCCCCAGCACAGATACGCAGTATTTT.

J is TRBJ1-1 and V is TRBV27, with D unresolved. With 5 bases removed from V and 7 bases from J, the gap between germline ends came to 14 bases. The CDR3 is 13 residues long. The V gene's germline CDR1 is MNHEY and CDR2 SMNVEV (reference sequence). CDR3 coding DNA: TGTGCCAGCAGTCCCCCGGCGAGACTTGAAGCTTTCTTT. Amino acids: CASSPPARLEAFF.

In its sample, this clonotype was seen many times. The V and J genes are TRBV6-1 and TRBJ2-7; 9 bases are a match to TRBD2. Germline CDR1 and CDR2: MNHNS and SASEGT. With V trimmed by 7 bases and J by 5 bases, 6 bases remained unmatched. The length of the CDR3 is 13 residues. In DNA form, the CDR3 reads TGTGCCAGCATTGGTCTAGCGGGAAACGAGCAGTACTTC. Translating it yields CASIGLAGNEQYF.

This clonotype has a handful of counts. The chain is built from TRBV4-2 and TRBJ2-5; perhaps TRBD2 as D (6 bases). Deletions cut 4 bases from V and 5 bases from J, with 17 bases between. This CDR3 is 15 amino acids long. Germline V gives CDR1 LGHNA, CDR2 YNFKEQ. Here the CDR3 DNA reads TGTGCCAGCAGCCCTGTGGGGGGAGTACGGGAGACCCAGTACTTC. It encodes CASSPVGGVRETQYF.

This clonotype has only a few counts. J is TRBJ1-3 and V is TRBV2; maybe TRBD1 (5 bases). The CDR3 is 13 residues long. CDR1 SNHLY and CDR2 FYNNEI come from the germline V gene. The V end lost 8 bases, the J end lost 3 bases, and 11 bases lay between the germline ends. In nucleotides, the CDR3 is TGTGCCAGCGGGGGGGTCGATGGAAACACCATATATTTT. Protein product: CASGGVDGNTIYF. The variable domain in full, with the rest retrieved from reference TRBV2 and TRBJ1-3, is EPEVTQTPSHQVTQMGQEVILRCVPISNHLYFYWYRQILGQKVEFLVSFYNNEISEKSEIFDDQFSVERPDGSNFTLKIRSTKLEDSAMYFCASGGVDGNTIYFGEGSWLTVV.

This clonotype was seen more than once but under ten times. The CDR3 DNA is TGTGCTACCACCTCCAGCCTCGGCGGGGATACGCAGTATTTT. It yields the protein CATTSSLGGDTQYF. V and J are TRBV27 and TRBJ2-3; possible D gene TRBD2, 5 bases. The CDR3 is 14 amino acids. Germline V gives CDR1 MNHEY, CDR2 SMNVEV (reference sequence).

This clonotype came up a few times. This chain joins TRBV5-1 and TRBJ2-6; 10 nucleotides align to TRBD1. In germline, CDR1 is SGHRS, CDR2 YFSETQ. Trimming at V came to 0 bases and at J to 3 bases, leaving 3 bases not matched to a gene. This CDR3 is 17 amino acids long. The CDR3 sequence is CASSLGQGAYGANVLTF. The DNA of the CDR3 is TGCGCCAGCAGCTTGGGACAGGGGGCTTATGGGGCCAACGTCCTGACTTTC.